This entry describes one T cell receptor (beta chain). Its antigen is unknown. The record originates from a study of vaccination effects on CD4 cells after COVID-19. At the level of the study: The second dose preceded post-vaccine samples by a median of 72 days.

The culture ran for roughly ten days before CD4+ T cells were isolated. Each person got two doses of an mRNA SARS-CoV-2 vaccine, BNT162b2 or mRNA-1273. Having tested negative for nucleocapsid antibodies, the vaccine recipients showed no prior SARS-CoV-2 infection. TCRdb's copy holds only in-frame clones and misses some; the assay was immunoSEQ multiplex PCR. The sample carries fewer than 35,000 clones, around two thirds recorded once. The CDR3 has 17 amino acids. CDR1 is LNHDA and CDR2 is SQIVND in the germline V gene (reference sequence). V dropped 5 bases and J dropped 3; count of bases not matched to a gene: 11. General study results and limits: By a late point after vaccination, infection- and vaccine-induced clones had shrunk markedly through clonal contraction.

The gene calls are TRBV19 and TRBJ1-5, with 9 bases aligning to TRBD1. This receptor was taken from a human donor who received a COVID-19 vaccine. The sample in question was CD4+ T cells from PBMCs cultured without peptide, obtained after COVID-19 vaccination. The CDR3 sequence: CASSPLRGQGFNQPQHF. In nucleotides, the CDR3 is TGTGCCAGTAGTCCACTACGGGGACAGGGATTCAATCAGCCCCAGCATTTT.